This T cell receptor (beta chain) was sequenced during a study of blood T cell repertoires in COVID-19. In the study overall: Material from acute and convalescent COVID-19 was sourced from the United States, Italy and Spain.

The Seattle patients, enrolled during active infection, were followed longitudinally. V shed 3 bases and J 6 bases; nucleotides not matched to a gene: 5. Germline assignment: CDR1 SGHRS and CDR2 YFSETQ. The CDR3 covers 14 residues. TCRdb's copy holds only in-frame clones and misses some; the assay was immunoSEQ multiplex PCR. This sample has 350,000 to 400,000 clones, with 80% to 90% found just once. V gene TRBV5-1 combines with J gene TRBJ1-1, with 10 bases that match TRBD1. Material: peripheral blood. This TCR was recovered from a woman aged 25 to 39 with COVID-19, enrolled during active disease. The CDR3 DNA is TGCGCCAGCAGCTGGGGACAGGGGAAGGCTGAAGCTTTCTTT. It is translated as CASSWGQGKAEAFF.